Described below is a single TCR beta chain sequence and its context. This clone has a single count. Its antigen specificity is not known. Base qualities are missing; no much larger clone stands one base away. This sample was taken from a study of OX40 agonist ivuxolimab in advanced cancers. With respect to the entire study: The costimulatory receptor OX40 (CD134) was targeted by ivuxolimab, a fully human IgG2 agonistic monoclonal antibody. Intravenous ivuxolimab was administered to patients every 2 weeks at six dose levels: 0.01, 0.1, 0.3, 1.5, 3 and 10 mg/kg. Of the 52 patients in dose escalation, 19 had hepatocellular carcinoma, around 15 had melanoma, 9 had renal cell carcinoma and 9 had head and neck cancer. The dose-escalation cohort was about 83% male with a mean age of approximately 59 years, ranging from 23 to 79. Prior anti-PD-1, anti-PD-L1 or anti-CTLA-4 therapy was permitted, and checkpoint inhibitors had been received by less than 45% of dose-escalation patients. Three dose-escalation patients achieved partial responses, one with hepatocellular carcinoma and two with cutaneous melanoma. Peripheral TCRbeta sequencing was intended to test whether TCR sequence diversity was altered and clonal T-cell expansion was caused by ivuxolimab. The paper reports the monotherapy dose-escalation portion (N = 52 patients) of the phase I ivuxolimab trial.

Here V drops 3 bases and J drops 1 base, and the junction holds 6 bases not matched to any gene. CDR1 SGHRS and CDR2 YFSETQ are derived from the germline V gene. From its cysteine to its phenylalanine, the CDR3 spans 15 amino acids. Of all the DNA, just the CDR3 is kept, 45 bases in frame from base 1. Genomic DNA was extracted from sorted cells for sequencing of the TCRbeta CDR3 region. The immunoSEQ Assay was used for sequencing of TCRbeta CDR3 regions. What TCRdb holds here is the immuneACCESS table cut down to in-frame rearrangements. Part of the clones is not present; checked against another copy, under half of the missing clones reflect an unresolved V gene, and the others are unexplained. Across this sample there are 50,000 to 60,000 clones, with about nine tenths seen only once. The ten largest clones take up around 4.8% of the sample. The trial excluded patients who had a history of autoimmune disease or who were on systemic immunosuppression. Peripheral blood for TCR sequencing was drawn from every dose cohort at baseline, at cycle 4 day 1 and at cycle 7 day 1. The samples were taken from a phase I, first-in-human, multicenter, open-label dose-escalation trial of ivuxolimab. Adults with locally advanced or metastatic melanoma, renal cell, hepatocellular, or head and neck squamous cell carcinoma were enrolled in the trial. CD4+ and CD8+ T cells were sorted separately from peripheral blood before TCR sequencing.

The paper as a whole reports these results and caveats: Low levels of normalized T-cell clonal expansion were also seen in some patients who did not respond. At doses from 0.1 to 3.0 mg/kg, clonal expansion was seen in both CD4+ and CD8+ blood T cells between baseline and week 6. After ivuxolimab, more expanded clones were found on average in CD8+ T cells than in CD4+ T cells. Partial responders in the 0.1-3.0 mg/kg groups had among the lowest normalized peripheral clonal expansion, especially among CD8+ T cells. The antigen specificity of the clonally expanded peripheral T cells was not determined.

The sequencing here drew on CD4+ or CD8+ T cells sorted from blood, taken in a trial of the OX40 agonist ivuxolimab. Recombination linked TRBV5-1 to TRBJ1-1; TRBD1 agrees with 7 junctional bases. The clonotype originates from an adult with an advanced solid tumor such as melanoma, head and neck, liver or kidney cancer. CDR3 sequence: CASSSTGDANTEAFF. The DNA sequence reads TGCGCCAGCAGCTCCACAGGGGATGCGAACACTGAAGCTTTCTTT.